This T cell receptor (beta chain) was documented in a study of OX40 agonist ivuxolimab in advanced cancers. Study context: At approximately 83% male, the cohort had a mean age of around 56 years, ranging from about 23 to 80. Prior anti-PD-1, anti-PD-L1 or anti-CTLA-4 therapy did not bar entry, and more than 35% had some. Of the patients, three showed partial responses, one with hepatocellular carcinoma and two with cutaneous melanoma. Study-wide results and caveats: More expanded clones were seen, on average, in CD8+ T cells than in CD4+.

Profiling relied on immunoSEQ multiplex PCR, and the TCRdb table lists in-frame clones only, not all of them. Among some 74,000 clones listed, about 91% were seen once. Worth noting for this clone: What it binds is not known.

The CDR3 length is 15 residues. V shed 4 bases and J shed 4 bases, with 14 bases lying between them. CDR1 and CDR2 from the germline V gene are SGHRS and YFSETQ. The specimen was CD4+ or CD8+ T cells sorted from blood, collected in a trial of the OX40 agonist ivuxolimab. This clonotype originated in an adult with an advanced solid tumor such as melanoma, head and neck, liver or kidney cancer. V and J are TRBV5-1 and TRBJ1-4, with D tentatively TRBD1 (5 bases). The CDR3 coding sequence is TGCGCCAGCAGCGGGACCGGGACGGTTAATGAAAAACTGTTTTTT. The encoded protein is CASSGTGTVNEKLFF.